Listed below are T cell receptor beta chains from one sample, sequenced in a study of T cells in Graves' hyperthyroidism and ophthalmopathy. Via MiXCR, TCRdb re-called the multiplex PCR reads, giving one row per CDR3 protein. This sample has more than 550,000 distinct CDR3 sequences, with roughly 20% found just once. Sequencing was carried out using blood. Receptors were obtained from a woman in her 50s with Graves' hyperthyroidism that later progressed to Graves' ophthalmopathy. The CDR3 runs from the conserved cysteine through the conserved F or W. The order of the fields is V gene, D gene, J gene, clone size, CDR3 DNA, CDR3 protein. D genes are given only for firm matches. Expanded clones are given a class, and other clones once, few, many or no size at all.

V gene: TRBV6-2/TRBV6-3
D gene: -
J gene: TRBJ1-2
clone size: -
CDR3 DNA: TGTGCCAGCAGTTACCCGGGACCCAGTAATAGCTACACCTTC
CDR3 protein: CASSYPGPSNSYTF

V gene: TRBV5-4
D gene: -
J gene: TRBJ1-3
clone size: few
CDR3 DNA: TGTGCCAGCAGCTTGGTTGGCGACTCTGGAAACACCATATATTTT
CDR3 protein: CASSLVGDSGNTIYF

V gene: TRBV6-1
D gene: TRBD1
J gene: TRBJ1-4
clone size: few
CDR3 DNA: TGTGCCAGCAGAGGACAGGGACCGGATGAAAAACTGTTTTTT
CDR3 protein: CASRGQGPDEKLFF

V gene: TRBV3-1
D gene: -
J gene: TRBJ2-5
clone size: many
CDR3 DNA: TGTGCCAGCAGCCAAGCGACAGTGGGACTTACGAAGGCACAAGAGACCCAGTACTTC
CDR3 protein: CASSQATVGLTKAQETQYF

V gene: TRBV6-6
D gene: -
J gene: TRBJ1-6
clone size: -
CDR3 DNA: TGTGCCAGCAGTTACTCGATAGGTCTCCAGGCTAATTCACCCCTCCACTTT
CDR3 protein: CASSYSIGLQANSPLHF

V gene: TRBV5-1
D gene: -
J gene: TRBJ1-2
clone size: many
CDR3 DNA: TGCGCCAGCAGCCCAACAGGCAATAACTATGGCTACACCTTC
CDR3 protein: CASSPTGNNYGYTF

V gene: TRBV5-1
D gene: TRBD2
J gene: TRBJ2-3
clone size: -
CDR3 DNA: TGCGCCAGCAGCCCAGGACTAGCGGGGGGAAGGGCAGATACGCAGTATTTT
CDR3 protein: CASSPGLAGGRADTQYF

V gene: TRBV12-3/TRBV12-4
D gene: -
J gene: TRBJ2-1
clone size: few
CDR3 DNA: TGTGCCAGCAGTGCGATAAGTGAGCAGTTCTTC
CDR3 protein: CASSAISEQFF

V gene: TRBV11-2
D gene: TRBD2
J gene: TRBJ2-7
clone size: many
CDR3 DNA: TGTGCCAGCAGAAAGACTAGCGGGGGGTACTACGAGCAGTACTTC
CDR3 protein: CASRKTSGGYYEQYF

V gene: TRBV7-2
D gene: -
J gene: TRBJ2-7
clone size: -
CDR3 DNA: TGTGCCAGCAGCTTAGCGGGCTTCTCCTACGAGCAGTACTTC
CDR3 protein: CASSLAGFSYEQYF

V gene: TRBV13
D gene: -
J gene: TRBJ2-7
clone size: many
CDR3 DNA: TGTGCCAGCAGCTTAGAGGGACAAAACTACGAGCAGTACTTC
CDR3 protein: CASSLEGQNYEQYF

V gene: TRBV20-1
D gene: -
J gene: TRBJ1-5
clone size: -
CDR3 DNA: TGCAGTGCTAGAGATTTCCATTCAGAGGGGATATATAGCAATCAGCCCCAGCATTTT
CDR3 protein: CSARDFHSEGIYSNQPQHF

V gene: TRBV5-6
D gene: TRBD1
J gene: TRBJ1-1
clone size: -
CDR3 DNA: TGTGCCAGCAGCCACCTACAGGGGGGTGAAGCTTTCTTT
CDR3 protein: CASSHLQGGEAFF

V gene: TRBV7-4
D gene: -
J gene: TRBJ2-7
clone size: few
CDR3 DNA: TGTGCCAGCAGCTGGGGGTTGGGGGGGCGTTACTACGAGCAGTACTTC
CDR3 protein: CASSWGLGGRYYEQYF

V gene: TRBV7-3
D gene: -
J gene: TRBJ1-1
clone size: many
CDR3 DNA: TGTGCCAGCAGCTTAACAGGGCGCGAGACTGAAGCTTTCTTT
CDR3 protein: CASSLTGRETEAFF

V gene: TRBV20-1
D gene: -
J gene: TRBJ1-3
clone size: few
CDR3 DNA: TGCAGTGCTAGAGACCAGGGAGACACCATATATTTT
CDR3 protein: CSARDQGDTIYF

V gene: TRBV5-1
D gene: -
J gene: TRBJ2-7
clone size: many
CDR3 DNA: TGCGCCAGCAGCGGAACGCCACGGAACTACGAGCAGTACTTC
CDR3 protein: CASSGTPRNYEQYF

V gene: TRBV3-1
D gene: TRBD1
J gene: TRBJ2-2
clone size: many
CDR3 DNA: TGTGCCAGCAGCCCCGGGGACAGGAAATCGAACACCGGGGAGCTGTTTTTT
CDR3 protein: CASSPGDRKSNTGELFF

V gene: TRBV20-1
D gene: -
J gene: TRBJ1-3
clone size: -
CDR3 DNA: TGCAGTGCTGGCGGGCGGGGAAACACCATATATTTT
CDR3 protein: CSAGGRGNTIYF

V gene: TRBV27
D gene: TRBD1
J gene: TRBJ1-2
clone size: many
CDR3 DNA: TGTGCCAGCAGGGACAGGGGGTATGGCTACACCTTC
CDR3 protein: CASRDRGYGYTF

V gene: TRBV7-9
D gene: -
J gene: TRBJ2-1
clone size: -
CDR3 DNA: TGTGCCAGCAGCTTAGCGTTTAGCCGCTCCTACAATGAGCAGTTCTTC
CDR3 protein: CASSLAFSRSYNEQFF

V gene: TRBV25-1
D gene: TRBD1
J gene: TRBJ1-1
clone size: -
CDR3 DNA: TGTGCCAGCACTAGGACAGGGAGGAACACTGAAGCTTTCTTT
CDR3 protein: CASTRTGRNTEAFF

V gene: TRBV12-3/TRBV12-4
D gene: -
J gene: TRBJ2-1
clone size: few
CDR3 DNA: TGTGCCGTCGAGTGGAGAGGATCCTACAATGAGCAGTTCTTC
CDR3 protein: CAVEWRGSYNEQFF

V gene: TRBV4-2
D gene: -
J gene: TRBJ1-2
clone size: few
CDR3 DNA: TGTGCCAGCAGCCAAGTAGGGTGGCGTGGCTACACCTTC
CDR3 protein: CASSQVGWRGYTF

V gene: TRBV5-1
D gene: TRBD1
J gene: TRBJ2-4
clone size: -
CDR3 DNA: TGCGCCAGCAGCCTAGACAGGGTCACCAAAAACATTCAGTACTTC
CDR3 protein: CASSLDRVTKNIQYF

V gene: TRBV3-1
D gene: TRBD1
J gene: TRBJ2-7
clone size: -
CDR3 DNA: TGTGCCAGCAGCCATCCCGGGACAGGGGACGAGCAGTACTTC
CDR3 protein: CASSHPGTGDEQYF

V gene: TRBV11-1
D gene: -
J gene: TRBJ2-6
clone size: many
CDR3 DNA: TGTGCCAGCAGGTCTCCATTCTCTGGGGCCAACGTCCTGACTTTC
CDR3 protein: CASRSPFSGANVLTF

V gene: TRBV6-1
D gene: TRBD1
J gene: TRBJ1-1
clone size: many
CDR3 DNA: TGTGCCAGCAGTCACAGGGGCGCTGGGGGGGACACTGAAGCTTTCTTT
CDR3 protein: CASSHRGAGGDTEAFF

V gene: TRBV14
D gene: -
J gene: TRBJ1-6
clone size: -
CDR3 DNA: TGTGCCACCGGGACAAGCTCCTATAATTCACCCCTCCACTTT
CDR3 protein: CATGTSSYNSPLHF

V gene: TRBV7-3
D gene: TRBD2
J gene: TRBJ2-3
clone size: few
CDR3 DNA: TGTGCCAGCAGCTTAAACCCGGGACTAGAAGTAGATACGCAGTATTTT
CDR3 protein: CASSLNPGLEVDTQYF

V gene: TRBV7-9
D gene: TRBD1
J gene: TRBJ1-5
clone size: -
CDR3 DNA: TGTGCCAGCAGCGGGGGGACAGTGAGCAGCAATCAGCCCCAACATTTT
CDR3 protein: CASSGGTVSSNQPQHF

V gene: TRBV29-1
D gene: -
J gene: TRBJ2-1
clone size: -
CDR3 DNA: TGCAGCGTTGGTATCACAGGGAGGTACAATGAGCAGTTCTTC
CDR3 protein: CSVGITGRYNEQFF

V gene: TRBV10-3
D gene: -
J gene: TRBJ1-1
clone size: -
CDR3 DNA: TGTGCCATCAGTGATAGTGATCTGAACACTGAAGCTTTCTTT
CDR3 protein: CAISDSDLNTEAFF

V gene: TRBV25-1
D gene: -
J gene: TRBJ2-1
clone size: -
CDR3 DNA: TGTGCCAGCAGTGAATCTCGGAAGAGCTCCTACAATGAGCAGTTCTTC
CDR3 protein: CASSESRKSSYNEQFF

V gene: TRBV7-8
D gene: TRBD1
J gene: TRBJ2-3
clone size: -
CDR3 DNA: TGTGCCAGCAGCTCGGAACAGGGGCTCAGCACAGATACGCAGTATTTT
CDR3 protein: CASSSEQGLSTDTQYF

V gene: TRBV11-2
D gene: -
J gene: TRBJ1-1
clone size: many
CDR3 DNA: TGTGCCAGCACCCCGTTTGGGGGGGTCGACGCTTTCTTT
CDR3 protein: CASTPFGGVDAFF

V gene: TRBV27
D gene: TRBD2
J gene: TRBJ2-3
clone size: -
CDR3 DNA: TGTGCCAGCAGTCTTGGACTAGCGACGGCCACAGATACGCAGTATTTT
CDR3 protein: CASSLGLATATDTQYF

V gene: TRBV27
D gene: TRBD1
J gene: TRBJ1-2
clone size: -
CDR3 DNA: TGTGCCAGCAGTCCGTTTCGGACAGGGTCTAACTATGGCTACACCTTC
CDR3 protein: CASSPFRTGSNYGYTF

V gene: TRBV14
D gene: -
J gene: TRBJ1-1
clone size: -
CDR3 DNA: TGTGCCAGCAGCCAAGTTGGGTGGCCTGAAGCTTTCTTT
CDR3 protein: CASSQVGWPEAFF

V gene: TRBV9
D gene: -
J gene: TRBJ1-3
clone size: -
CDR3 DNA: TGTGCCAGCAGCGTAGGTCGCTCTGGAAACACCATATATTTT
CDR3 protein: CASSVGRSGNTIYF

V gene: TRBV20-1
D gene: TRBD1
J gene: TRBJ2-2
clone size: few
CDR3 DNA: TGCAGTGCTCGATATCAGGGGGTTAACACCGGGGAGCTGTTTTTT
CDR3 protein: CSARYQGVNTGELFF

V gene: TRBV28
D gene: -
J gene: TRBJ1-1
clone size: -
CDR3 DNA: TGTGCCAGCAGTTTAGGGGCAGCCCGAGGCACTGAAGCTTTCTTT
CDR3 protein: CASSLGAARGTEAFF

V gene: TRBV7-9
D gene: -
J gene: TRBJ1-2
clone size: -
CDR3 DNA: TGTGCCAGCGCAGAAGAACCCGATTTTGGCTACACCTTC
CDR3 protein: CASAEEPDFGYTF

V gene: TRBV15
D gene: TRBD2
J gene: TRBJ2-5
clone size: -
CDR3 DNA: TGTGCCACCAGCGGTAGCGGGGGGCCGGAGACCCAGTACTTC
CDR3 protein: CATSGSGGPETQYF

V gene: TRBV5-8
D gene: -
J gene: TRBJ2-7
clone size: few
CDR3 DNA: TGTGCCAGCAGCTTGTCACAGGGCTACGAGCAGTACTTC
CDR3 protein: CASSLSQGYEQYF

V gene: TRBV29-1
D gene: -
J gene: TRBJ2-6
clone size: -
CDR3 DNA: TGCAGCGCCAGATTGAGCTCTGGGGCCAACGTCCTGACTTTC
CDR3 protein: CSARLSSGANVLTF

V gene: TRBV7-9
D gene: TRBD1
J gene: TRBJ2-2
clone size: -
CDR3 DNA: TGTGCCAGCAGCTGGGGACAGGGAGTCGGGGAGCTGTTTTTT
CDR3 protein: CASSWGQGVGELFF

V gene: TRBV7-2
D gene: -
J gene: TRBJ2-1
clone size: many
CDR3 DNA: TGTGCCAGCAGCTTAGGTGGGACACTAGCAGGGTATGAGCAGTTCTTC
CDR3 protein: CASSLGGTLAGYEQFF

V gene: TRBV2
D gene: -
J gene: TRBJ1-5
clone size: many
CDR3 DNA: TGTGCCAGCAGTGAAGCCAGCCTCCTTAATCAGCCCCAGCATTTT
CDR3 protein: CASSEASLLNQPQHF

V gene: TRBV5-1
D gene: -
J gene: TRBJ2-3
clone size: -
CDR3 DNA: TGCGCCAGCAGTCCCTGGGCGGGTCGCACAGATACGCAGTATTTT
CDR3 protein: CASSPWAGRTDTQYF

V gene: TRBV6-2/TRBV6-3
D gene: TRBD2
J gene: TRBJ2-3
clone size: -
CDR3 DNA: TGTGCCAGCAGTTACGTTTGGACTAGGGGAGATACGCAGTATTTT
CDR3 protein: CASSYVWTRGDTQYF

V gene: TRBV2
D gene: -
J gene: TRBJ2-7
clone size: few
CDR3 DNA: TGTGCCAGCAGTGAAGCGCGAAGTGGGGGATGGGACGAGCAGTACTTC
CDR3 protein: CASSEARSGGWDEQYF

V gene: TRBV7-2
D gene: -
J gene: TRBJ1-5
clone size: -
CDR3 DNA: TGTGCCAGCAGCTTGGACCCGTACAATCAGCCCCAGCATTTT
CDR3 protein: CASSLDPYNQPQHF

V gene: TRBV30
D gene: -
J gene: TRBJ2-6
clone size: -
CDR3 DNA: TGTGCCTGGCTTTTCGACACGGAAAGCGTCCTGACTTTC
CDR3 protein: CAWLFDTESVLTF

V gene: TRBV12-3/TRBV12-4
D gene: -
J gene: TRBJ1-4
clone size: many
CDR3 DNA: TGTGCCAGCAGGGGGACCGTGAATGAAAAACTGTTTTTT
CDR3 protein: CASRGTVNEKLFF

V gene: TRBV11-3
D gene: -
J gene: TRBJ2-1
clone size: many
CDR3 DNA: TGTGCCAGCAGCTTAGGGTGGGGGAGCTCCTACAATGAGCAGTTCTTC
CDR3 protein: CASSLGWGSSYNEQFF

V gene: TRBV27
D gene: -
J gene: TRBJ2-1
clone size: -
CDR3 DNA: TGTGCCAGCAGTTTACAGGTTTCTTCTGGGGGGAATGAGCAGTTCTTC
CDR3 protein: CASSLQVSSGGNEQFF

V gene: TRBV12-3/TRBV12-4
D gene: -
J gene: TRBJ1-4
clone size: -
CDR3 DNA: TGTGCCAGCAGTCCAGCGTGGACCGGGAATGAAAAACTGTTTTTT
CDR3 protein: CASSPAWTGNEKLFF

V gene: TRBV3-1
D gene: -
J gene: TRBJ1-2
clone size: many
CDR3 DNA: TGTGCCAGCAGCCAAGCCGGGACGGACTATGGCTACACCTTC
CDR3 protein: CASSQAGTDYGYTF